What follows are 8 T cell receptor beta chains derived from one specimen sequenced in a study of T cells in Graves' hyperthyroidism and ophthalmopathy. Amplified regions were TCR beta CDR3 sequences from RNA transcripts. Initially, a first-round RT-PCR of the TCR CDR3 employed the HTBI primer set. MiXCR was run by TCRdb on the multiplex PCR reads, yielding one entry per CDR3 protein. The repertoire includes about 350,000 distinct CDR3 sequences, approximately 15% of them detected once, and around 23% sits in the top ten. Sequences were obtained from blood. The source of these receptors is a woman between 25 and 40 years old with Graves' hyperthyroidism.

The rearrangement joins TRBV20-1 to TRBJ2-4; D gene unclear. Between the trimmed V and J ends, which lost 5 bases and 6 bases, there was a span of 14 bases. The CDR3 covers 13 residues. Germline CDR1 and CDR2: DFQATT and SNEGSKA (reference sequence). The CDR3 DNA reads TGCAGTGCTCCTGACAAGCTACTAAACATTCAGTACTTC. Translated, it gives CSAPDKLLNIQYF.

The CDR3 loop is CASSVGDKLHSGANVLTF. The CDR3 DNA reads as TGTGCCAGCAGCGTAGGGGACAAATTACACTCTGGGGCCAACGTCCTGACTTTC. This rearrangement joins TRBV9 to TRBJ2-6, with D perhaps matching TRBD1 (6 bases). The V gene's germline CDR1 is SGDLS and CDR2 YYNGEE. The CDR3 length is 18 residues. Trimming shortened V by 0 bases and J by 0 bases, and 13 bases separated the two germline ends.

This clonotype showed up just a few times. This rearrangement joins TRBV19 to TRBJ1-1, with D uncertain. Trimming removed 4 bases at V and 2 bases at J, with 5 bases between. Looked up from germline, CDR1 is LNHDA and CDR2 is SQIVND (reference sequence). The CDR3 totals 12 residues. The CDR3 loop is CASSNGNTEAFF. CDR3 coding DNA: TGTGCCAGTAGTAACGGAAACACTGAAGCTTTCTTT.

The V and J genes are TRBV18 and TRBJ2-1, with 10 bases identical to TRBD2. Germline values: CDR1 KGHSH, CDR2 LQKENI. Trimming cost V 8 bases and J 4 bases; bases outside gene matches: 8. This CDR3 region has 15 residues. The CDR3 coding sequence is TGTGCCAGCGCGCGCCCTAGCGGGAGATACAATGAGCAGTTCTTC. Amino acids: CASARPSGRYNEQFF.

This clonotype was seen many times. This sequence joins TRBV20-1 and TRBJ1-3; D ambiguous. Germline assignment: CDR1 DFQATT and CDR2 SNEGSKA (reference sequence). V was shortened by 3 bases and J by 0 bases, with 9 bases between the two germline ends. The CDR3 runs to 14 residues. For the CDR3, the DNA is TGCAGTGCTAGGGGGAAAAGCTCTGGAAACACCATATATTTT. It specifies CSARGKSSGNTIYF.

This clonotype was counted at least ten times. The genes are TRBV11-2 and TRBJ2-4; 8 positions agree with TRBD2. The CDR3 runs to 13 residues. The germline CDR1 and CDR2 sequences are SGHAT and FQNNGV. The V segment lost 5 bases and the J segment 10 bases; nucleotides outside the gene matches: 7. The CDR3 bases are TGTGCCAGCAGCGTCCCCGGGAGGGGAATTCAGTACTTC. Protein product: CASSVPGRGIQYF.

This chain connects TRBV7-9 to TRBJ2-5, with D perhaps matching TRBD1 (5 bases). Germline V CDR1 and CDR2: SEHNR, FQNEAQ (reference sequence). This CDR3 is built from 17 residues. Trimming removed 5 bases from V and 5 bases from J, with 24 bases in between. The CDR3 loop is CASSARQRPRPTETQYF. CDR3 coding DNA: TGTGCCAGCAGCGCTCGACAGAGACCGAGACCGACGGAGACCCAGTACTTC.

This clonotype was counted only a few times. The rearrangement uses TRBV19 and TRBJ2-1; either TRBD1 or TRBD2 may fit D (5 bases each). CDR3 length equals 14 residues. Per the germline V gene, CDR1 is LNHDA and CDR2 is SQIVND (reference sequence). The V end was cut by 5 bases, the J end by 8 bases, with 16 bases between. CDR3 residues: CASSFWGSVDEQFF. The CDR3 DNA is TGTGCCAGTAGTTTCTGGGGGTCGGTAGATGAGCAGTTCTTC.